This T cell receptor (beta chain) was retrieved from a study of T cell responses to AZD1222 COVID-19 vaccine. Using immunoSEQ multiplex PCR, the repertoire was profiled, and TCRdb retains in-frame clones only, with some absent. This table holds about 130,000 clones, around 92% found once. Study observations and caveats: No repertoire was sampled before or during the peak T cell response, only after it. At 160-218 and 743-854, vaccine-associated CD4 TCRs were dominant, and they spanned spike. Two doses of AZD1222 preceded a rise in Spike-specific TCR breadth and depth.

This CDR3 contains 17 residues. Germline trimming cut 3 bases from V and 9 bases from J; bases unmatched to any gene: 11. Germline lookup yields CDR1 SGHRS and CDR2 YFSETQ. On this clone itself: Its antigen is not identified.

This receptor was obtained from an adult in good health. The material sequenced was peripheral blood, taken on day 0 of AZD1222 vaccination. The chain uses TRBV5-1 and TRBJ1-6, with TRBD1 matching 11 bases. The CDR3 nucleotides are TGCGCCAGCAGCTCGGGAAGGACAGGGGGCCTGGGTTCACCCCTCCACTTT. Amino acids: CASSSGRTGGLGSPLHF.